This is a list of T cell receptor beta chains from one sample in a study of cytomegalovirus exposure and HLA in healthy donors. Method: immunoSEQ multiplex PCR; TCRdb's copy keeps in-frame clones and lacks some. The sample has 150,000 to 200,000 clones; 72% are singletons. The sample taken for sequencing was PBMCs. These receptors were obtained from a human donor in good health. The CDR3 runs from the conserved cysteine through the conserved F or W. A D gene is named only where the DNA matches it firmly. Clone size, where shown, is once, few, many, or a class for clones that have expanded.

D	V	J	size	DNA	CDR3
.	TRBV6-1	TRBJ2-4	.	TGTGCCAGCAGTGAGACTTCCGTAGCCAAAAACATTCGGTACTTC	CASSETSVAKNIRYF
.	TRBV19	TRBJ1-5	.	TGTGCCAGTAGTTCCCGGGGGGTTCTTTATCAGCCCCAGCATTTT	CASSSRGVLYQPQHF
.	TRBV7-3	TRBJ1-1	.	TGTGCCAGCAGCCCGGTTGGGGGCAGGAGGAACACTGAAGCTTTCTTT	CASSPVGGRRNTEAFF
.	TRBV10-3	TRBJ1-4	.	TGTGCCATCAGTAGGACACCGTCTAATGAAAAACTGTTTTTT	CAISRTPSNEKLFF
TRBD1	TRBV7-2	TRBJ1-2	.	TGTGCCAGCAGCTTAGGGAGACAGGGCCGGGCCTATGGCTACACCTTC	CASSLGRQGRAYGYTF
.	TRBV7-9	TRBJ1-2	.	TGTGCCAGCAGCTTAGGGCAGGGTGAGGGCTACACCTTC	CASSLGQGEGYTF
TRBD1	TRBV4-2	TRBJ2-2	.	TGTGCCAGCAGCCAATCGGACAGGCCAGCGGAGCTGTTTTTT	CASSQSDRPAELFF
.	TRBV6-1	TRBJ2-5	.	TGTGCCAGCATTCGGAGCCCCCAAGAGACCCAGTACTTC	CASIRSPQETQYF
.	TRBV19	TRBJ1-5	.	TGTGCCAGTAGTATGGTTCCAGAAGTGAACCAGCCCCAGCATTTT	CASSMVPEVNQPQHF
TRBD2	TRBV30	TRBJ2-1	.	TGTGCCTGGAGTGTAGCGGGGGGTTACAATGAGCAGTTCTTC	CAWSVAGGYNEQFF
TRBD1	TRBV9	TRBJ2-7	.	TGTGCCAGCAGCGTAGACAGGGGGGAAGAGCAGTACTTC	CASSVDRGEEQYF
.	TRBV29-1	TRBJ1-4	few	TGCAGCGGTGGAGGGACGGCAAATGAAAAACTGTTTTTT	CSGGGTANEKLFF
.	TRBV5-4	TRBJ2-2	few	TGTGCCAGCAGCCTAAACACCGGGGAGCTGTTTTTT	CASSLNTGELFF
.	TRBV19	TRBJ2-7	.	TGTGCCAGTAGCGGACTGCTCTCCTACGAGCAGTACTTC	CASSGLLSYEQYF
.	TRBV6-1	TRBJ2-6	few	TGTGCCAGCAGGAGGATCGGGGCCAACGTCCTGACTTTC	CASRRIGANVLTF
.	TRBV5-8	TRBJ1-2	few	TGTGCCAGCAGCTTGGAACAGGTTCATGGCTACACCTTC	CASSLEQVHGYTF
.	TRBV11-2	TRBJ1-1	.	TGTGCCAGCAGCTTAAACTCTTTATCCGAAGCTTTCTTT	CASSLNSLSEAFF
.	TRBV9	TRBJ2-6	.	TGTGCCAGCAGCGCAAAGAGGAGGGACTCGAGCTCTGGGGCCAACGTCCTGACTTTC	CASSAKRRDSSSGANVLTF
TRBD1	TRBV27	TRBJ1-5	.	TGTGCCAGCAGTCCCCGGACAGGGAGAAGCAATCAGCCCCAGCATTTT	CASSPRTGRSNQPQHF
.	TRBV6-5	TRBJ1-1	.	TGTGCCAGCAGAGAAAGGGAGACCACTGAAGCTTTCTTT	CASRERETTEAFF
.	TRBV10-1	TRBJ2-3	.	TGCGCCAGCAACGCAGGGGGGCCAGATACGCAGTATTTT	CASNAGGPDTQYF
.	TRBV7-9	TRBJ1-2	.	TGTGCCAGCAGCCTCGGGACACCGTATGGCTACACCTTC	CASSLGTPYGYTF